These 3 T cell receptor beta chains were sequenced from one sample in a study of T cells after yellow fever vaccination. Via MiXCR, TCRdb re-called the 5' RACE reads, giving one row per CDR3 protein. Among 45,000 to 75,000 distinct CDR3 sequences listed, about 5.6% were seen once. Specimen: PBMCs, either bulk or a sorted T-cell subset (CD4+, CD8+, memory, or dextramer-sorted; not recorded which), collected on the day of the yellow fever booster vaccination. Source of these receptors: a man aged 18 to 35 who received the YFV17D yellow fever vaccine.

This clonotype appeared a few times. The rearrangement links TRBV19 to TRBJ1-1; TRBD1 matches at 8 bases. J was trimmed by 8 bases and V by 3 bases; bases with no gene match: 5. From germline, CDR1 is LNHDA and CDR2 SQIVND (reference sequence). The CDR3 consists of 13 residues. The CDR3 protein is CASSIKQGGEAFF. The CDR3 DNA is TGTGCCAGTAGTATCAAACAGGGGGGCGAAGCTTTCTTT.

There are a few counts of this clonotype. This chain connects TRBV11-3 to TRBJ2-7; the match to TRBD2 covers 8 bases. CDR1 and CDR2 (germline): SGHNT, YENEEA. The CDR3 spans 13 residues. Germline trimming cut 3 bases from V and 6 bases from J; bases unmatched to any gene: 4. CDR3 coding DNA: TGTGCCAGCAGCTTTCGGGGGGGGTCCGAGCAGTACTTC. Its translation: CASSFRGGSEQYF.

This rearrangement joins TRBV12-3 or TRBV12-4 to TRBJ2-3; no clear D gene. The V end was cut by 6 bases, the J end by 4 bases, with 5 bases between. The CDR3 contains 11 residues. The CDR3: CASSQADTQYF. CDR3 coding DNA: TGTGCCAGCAGCCAGGCAGATACGCAGTATTTT.